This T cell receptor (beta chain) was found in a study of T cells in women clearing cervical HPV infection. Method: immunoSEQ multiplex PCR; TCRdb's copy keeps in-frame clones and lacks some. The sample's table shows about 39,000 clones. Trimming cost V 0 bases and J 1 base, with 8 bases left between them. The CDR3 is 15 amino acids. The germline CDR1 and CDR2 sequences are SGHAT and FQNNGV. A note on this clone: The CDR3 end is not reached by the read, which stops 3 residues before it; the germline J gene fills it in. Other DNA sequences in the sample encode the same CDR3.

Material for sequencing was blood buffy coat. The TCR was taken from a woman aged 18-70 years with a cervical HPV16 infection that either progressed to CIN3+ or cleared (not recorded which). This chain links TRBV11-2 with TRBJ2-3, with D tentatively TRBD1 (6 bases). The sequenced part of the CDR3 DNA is TGTGCCAGCAGCTTAGAACAGGGCCGCACAGATACG. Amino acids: CASSLEQGRTDT. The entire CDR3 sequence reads CASSLEQGRTDTQYF.